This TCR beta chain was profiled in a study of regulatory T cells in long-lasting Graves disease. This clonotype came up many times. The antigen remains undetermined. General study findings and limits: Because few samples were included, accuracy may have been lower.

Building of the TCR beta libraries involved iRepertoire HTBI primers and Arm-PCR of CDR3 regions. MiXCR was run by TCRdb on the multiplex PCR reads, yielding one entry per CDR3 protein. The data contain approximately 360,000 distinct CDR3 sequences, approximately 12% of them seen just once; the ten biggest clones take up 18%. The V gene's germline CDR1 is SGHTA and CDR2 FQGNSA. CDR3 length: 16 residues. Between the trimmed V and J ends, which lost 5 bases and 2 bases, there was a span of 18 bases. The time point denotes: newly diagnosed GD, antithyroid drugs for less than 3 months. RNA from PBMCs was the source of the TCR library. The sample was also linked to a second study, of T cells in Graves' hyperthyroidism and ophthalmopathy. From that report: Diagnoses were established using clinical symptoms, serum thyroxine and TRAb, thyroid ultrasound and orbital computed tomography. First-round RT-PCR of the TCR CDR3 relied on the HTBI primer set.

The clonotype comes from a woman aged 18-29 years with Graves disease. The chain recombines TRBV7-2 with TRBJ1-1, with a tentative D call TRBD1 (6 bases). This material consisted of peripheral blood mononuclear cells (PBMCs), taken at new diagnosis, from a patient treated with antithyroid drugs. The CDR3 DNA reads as TGTGCCAGCAGCGTACTAAACCGGGACATTAACACTGAAGCTTTCTTT. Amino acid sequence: CASSVLNRDINTEAFF.